The 20 T cell receptor beta chains given below trace back to one sample, sequenced in a study of response to subunit inactivated influenza vaccine. TCRdb reanalysed the RT-PCR reads using MiXCR and keeps one entry per CDR3 protein. The top ten clones hold around 10% of a sample with a few hundred thousand distinct CDR3 sequences, around 11% of them seen once. The data were also submitted as part of a second study, on T cells expressing NK-cell markers. Per that paper: It was by 5'RACE template switching with UMIs that TCR beta cDNA was made.

Sequences were derived from PBMCs from blood, sampled on the day of vaccination. These receptors all come from a man over 45 who received an inactivated influenza vaccine.

The chain employs TRBV12-3 or TRBV12-4 and TRBJ1-6, with D uncertain. The ends were cut back, 5 bases at V and 8 bases at J, with 13 bases in the middle. The length of the CDR3 is 14 residues. CDR3 region: CASSPGRWDSPLHF. CDR3 coding DNA: TGTGCCAGCAGTCCCGGCAGGTGGGATTCACCCCTCCACTTT.

This clonotype was counted between two and nine times. The chain carries TRBV29-1 and TRBJ2-1; 9 nucleotides agree with TRBD2. Germline V gene sequence: CDR1 SQVTM, CDR2 ANQGSEA. This CDR3 region has 18 residues. V shed 4 bases and J 4 bases; nucleotides not matched to a gene: 17. The CDR3 is CSVVWEEIAGDKYNEQFF. The CDR3 bases are TGCAGCGTTGTATGGGAAGAAATAGCGGGGGACAAGTACAATGAGCAGTTCTTC.

V is TRBV10-3 and J is TRBJ2-2; D possibly corresponds to TRBD2 (6 bases). Trimming stripped 8 bases from V and 6 bases from J, with 16 bases between. CDR3 length: 14 residues. Germline V gene sequence: CDR1 ENHRY, CDR2 SYGVKD. For the CDR3, the DNA is TGTGCCATCGGTCCGGGAGTGGACTCCGGGGAGCTGTTTTTT. The encoded protein is CAIGPGVDSGELFF.

The V call is TRBV2, the J call TRBJ2-1; unclear D gene. Germline CDR1 reads SNHLY; CDR2 reads FYNNEI. The V gene lost 7 bases and the J gene lost 0 bases, with 10 bases spanning the gap. The CDR3 is 14 residues long. The CDR3 DNA sequence: TGTGCCAGCAACCCCCAGACCTCCTACAATGAGCAGTTCTTC. Translation gives CASNPQTSYNEQFF.

This clonotype has only a few counts. One end of the junction is discordant with germline, which a read error may explain. V and J are TRBV12-3 or TRBV12-4 and TRBJ2-2; D gene ambiguous. The CDR3 has 12 residues. CDR3 nucleotide sequence: TGTGCCAGCAGTTTGAACTCCGGGGAGCTGTTTTTT. It codes for CASSLNSGELFF.

V usage is TRBV11-1 and J usage is TRBJ1-2; 7 positions agree with TRBD1. This CDR3 is 13 amino acids long. The V and J ends lost 6 bases and 3 bases, in that order; junction bases with no gene match: 4. Germline CDR1 and CDR2: SGHAT and FQDESV (reference sequence). CDR3 in DNA: TGTGCCAGCAGTTACGGGACAGACTATGGCTACACCTTC. Translation: CASSYGTDYGYTF.

This clonotype has just a few counts. J is TRBJ2-5 and V is TRBV5-1; D remains unclear. Germline CDR1 SGHRS, CDR2 YFSETQ. Trimming shortened V by 2 bases and J by 4 bases, and 12 bases separated the two germline ends. The CDR3 is 14 amino acids. CDR3 region: CASSFNNVGETQYF. CDR3 nucleotide sequence: TGCGCCAGCAGCTTTAATAACGTTGGAGAGACCCAGTACTTC. The variable domain in full, completed from reference TRBV5-1 and TRBJ2-5, reads KAGVTQTPRYLIKTRGQQVTLSCSPISGHRSVSWYQQTPGQGLQFLFEYFSETQRNKGNFPGRFSGRQFSNSRSEMNVSTLELGDSALYLCASSFNNVGETQYFGPGTRLLVL.

The genes are TRBV6-2 or TRBV6-3 and TRBJ2-1; possibly TRBD2 for D (5 bases). Germline CDR1 reads MNHEY; CDR2 reads SVGEGT. The germline V and J ends were trimmed by 2 bases and 6 bases, with 17 bases remaining between them. The CDR3 covers 16 residues. The CDR3 protein is CASSYRGPRQGNEQFF. The CDR3 DNA sequence: TGTGCCAGCAGTTACCGCGGGCCCCGCCAAGGCAATGAGCAGTTCTTC.

This chain connects TRBV12-3 or TRBV12-4 to TRBJ1-2; the D gene is possibly TRBD1 (5 bases). The CDR3 is 11 residues long. V was trimmed by 8 bases and J by 4 bases, leaving 8 bases between them. CDR3 nucleotide sequence: TGTGCCAGCGGGGACCTCTATGGCTACACCTTC. Amino acid sequence: CASGDLYGYTF.

This clonotype showed up many times. The CDR3 region has the DNA TGCAGCGTTGCCCGGGACCTTAGCGATGAGCAGTTCTTC. It yields the protein CSVARDLSDEQFF. This chain uses TRBV29-1 with TRBJ2-1; either TRBD1 or TRBD2 may supply D (5 bases each). Germline CDR1 is SQVTM and CDR2 is ANQGSEA. Trimming took off 4 bases at V and 8 bases at J, with 15 bases between the two ends. This CDR3 region has 13 residues.

This clonotype was counted between two and nine times. The V call is TRBV28, the J call TRBJ2-1; D gene ambiguous. CDR1 MDHEN and CDR2 SYDVKM come from the germline V gene. CDR3 length equals 14 residues. V was shortened by 6 bases and J by 6 bases, with 15 bases between the two germline ends. CDR3 region: CASSRPGVPNEQFF. The CDR3 DNA follows: TGTGCCAGCAGCCGCCCTGGAGTCCCCAATGAGCAGTTCTTC. The full variable domain, its missing parts supplied by reference TRBV28 and TRBJ2-1, is DVKVTQSSRYLVKRTGEKVFLECVQDMDHENMFWYRQDPGLGLRLIYFSYDVKMKEKGDIPEGYSVSREKKERFSLILESASTNQTSMYLCASSRPGVPNEQFFGPGTRLTVL.

This clonotype has a count of ten or more. This chain uses TRBV7-3 with TRBJ2-1; 10 bases map to TRBD2. V trimming: 5 bases; J trimming: 8 bases; junction bases outside the gene matches: 12. CDR3 length: 16 residues. CDR1 SGHTA and CDR2 FQGTGA come from the germline V gene. CDR3 nucleotide sequence: TGTGCCAGCAGCCCCGGGAGCGGGAGGGCGTTGGATGAGCAGTTCTTC. It yields the protein CASSPGSGRALDEQFF.

This clonotype was picked up a small number of times. This chain links TRBV2 with TRBJ2-7, with 10 positions matching TRBD2. Germline trimming cut 3 bases from V and 5 bases from J; bases unmatched to any gene: 7. The germline gives CDR1 SNHLY, CDR2 FYNNEI. The CDR3 is made up of 15 amino acids. The CDR3 DNA follows: TGTGCCAGCAGTGAGGGGACTAGCGTTCCCAACGAGCAGTACTTC. Protein sequence: CASSEGTSVPNEQYF.

The chain is built from TRBV27 and TRBJ2-1; TRBD1 is a possible D gene (6 bases). Per the germline V gene, CDR1 is MNHEY and CDR2 is SMNVEV (reference sequence). The CDR3 spans 15 residues. V was cut by 6 bases and J by 0 bases, with 12 bases left in between. This CDR3 reads CASRPDSTSYNEQFF. CDR3 coding DNA: TGTGCCAGCAGACCGGACAGCACCTCCTACAATGAGCAGTTCTTC.

The genes are TRBV4-1 and TRBJ2-1, with 14 bases fitting TRBD2. V lost 1 base, J lost 1 base, and 9 bases stayed unmatched. This CDR3 is 20 amino acids long. CDR1 is MGHRA and CDR2 is YSYEKL in the germline V gene. The CDR3 nucleotides are TGCGCCAGCAGCCAAGGACTAGCGGGGGGGCCGATCGGTTCCTACAATGAGCAGTTCTTC. Translated: CASSQGLAGGPIGSYNEQFF.

The rearrangement joins TRBV5-5 to TRBJ2-3; 8 positions agree with TRBD1. Losses at the gene ends were 0 bases for V and 1 base for J; bases not matched to a gene: 4. Germline-derived CDR1 and CDR2 are SGHKS and YYEKEE (reference sequence). The CDR3 covers 16 residues. This chain's CDR3 is CASSLGGDRRTDTQYF. The CDR3 DNA sequence: TGTGCCAGCAGCTTGGGGGGGGACAGGCGCACAGATACGCAGTATTTT.

The chain joins TRBV6-2 or TRBV6-3 to TRBJ2-7, with 13 bases matching TRBD2. The V segment lost 4 bases and the J segment 3 bases; nucleotides outside the gene matches: 6. Germline V gene data show CDR1 as MNHEY and CDR2 as SVGEGT. The length of the CDR3 is 16 residues. CDR3 sequence reads: CASSSYRTSGSYEQYF. The CDR3 DNA sequence: TGTGCCAGCAGTTCATATCGGACTAGCGGGAGCTACGAGCAGTACTTC.

A few counts support this clonotype. The chain combines TRBV19 with TRBJ1-1; 7 bases are shared with TRBD1. Unmatched junction bases numbered 7, after V lost 3 bases and J lost 6 bases. The CDR3 is made up of 14 amino acids. Germline V gene lookup returns CDR1 LNHDA and CDR2 SQIVND (reference sequence). The CDR3 region is CASSIQGDWAEAFF. In nucleotides, the CDR3 is TGTGCCAGTAGTATCCAGGGGGACTGGGCTGAAGCTTTCTTT.

This clonotype has just a few counts. The V gene is TRBV6-2 or TRBV6-3, the J gene TRBJ2-7, with a weak D call TRBD1 (6 bases). This CDR3 is built from 14 residues. V was pared by 2 bases and J by 3 bases, with 11 bases between. The germline CDR1 and CDR2 sequences are MNHEY and SVGEGT. The CDR3 is CASSYRGQNYEQYF. The CDR3 nucleotides are TGTGCCAGCAGTTACCGCGGACAGAACTACGAGCAGTACTTC.

This clonotype was counted many times. V usage is TRBV29-1 and J usage is TRBJ2-1; TRBD1 matches at 8 bases. Per germline, CDR1 SQVTM and CDR2 ANQGSEA. The CDR3 spans 20 residues. The V and J ends lost 7 bases and 0 bases, in that order; junction bases with no gene match: 23. CDR3 residues: CSAQGQGRIDGASSYNEQFF. CDR3 sequence (DNA): TGCAGCGCCCAAGGACAGGGTAGAATAGACGGGGCGAGCTCCTACAATGAGCAGTTCTTC.